A selection of T cell receptor beta chains follows, all from one sample in a study of blood T cell repertoires in COVID-19. Sequencing was performed with immunoSEQ multiplex PCR; in TCRdb, only in-frame clones are kept and a portion is missing. The repertoire includes around 170,000 clones, roughly 83% of them detected once, and 1.5% to 1.7% sits in the top ten. Sample: peripheral blood. All receptors come from a human donor in a cohort sampled during active COVID-19. The CDR3 runs from the conserved cysteine through the conserved F or W. The order of the fields is clone size, V gene, D gene, J gene, CDR3 protein, CDR3 DNA. The D gene is left open where the match is weak. Not every row has a clone size; where given, it reads once, few, many or a size class.

abundance: .
v_gene: TRBV7-9
d_gene: TRBD1
j_gene: TRBJ2-7
CDR3aa: CASSTSARTGTYEQYF
CDR3nt: TGTGCCAGCAGCACCTCCGCCCGGACAGGGACATACGAGCAGTACTTC

abundance: .
v_gene: TRBV2
d_gene: TRBD1
j_gene: TRBJ1-1
CDR3aa: CASSTGGNTEAFF
CDR3nt: TGTGCCAGCAGTACAGGGGGGAACACTGAAGCTTTCTTT

abundance: .
v_gene: TRBV4-3
d_gene: TRBD1
j_gene: TRBJ2-7
CDR3aa: CASSQGTVGSYEQYF
CDR3nt: TGCGCCAGCAGCCAGGGGACAGTCGGCTCCTACGAGCAGTACTTC

abundance: .
v_gene: TRBV11-2
d_gene: TRBD1
j_gene: TRBJ1-1
CDR3aa: CASLPGQGLLEAFF
CDR3nt: TGTGCCAGCTTACCGGGACAGGGCCTACTTGAAGCTTTCTTT

abundance: .
v_gene: TRBV6-5
d_gene: TRBD1
j_gene: TRBJ2-7
CDR3aa: CASLQGAYEQYF
CDR3nt: TGTGCCAGCTTACAGGGGGCCTACGAGCAGTACTTC

abundance: .
v_gene: TRBV7-6
d_gene: .
j_gene: TRBJ1-5
CDR3aa: CASSLYWGEGRGNQPQHF
CDR3nt: TGTGCCAGCAGCTTATATTGGGGGGAGGGCAGAGGCAATCAGCCCCAGCATTTT

abundance: .
v_gene: TRBV18
d_gene: .
j_gene: TRBJ1-1
CDR3aa: CASSPEGLMNTEAFF
CDR3nt: TGTGCCAGCTCACCTGAGGGCCTAATGAACACTGAAGCTTTCTTT

abundance: .
v_gene: TRBV24-1
d_gene: .
j_gene: TRBJ2-1
CDR3aa: CATRGPGNEQFF
CDR3nt: TGTGCCACGCGGGGGCCGGGTAATGAGCAGTTCTTC

abundance: .
v_gene: TRBV2
d_gene: .
j_gene: TRBJ1-6
CDR3aa: CASSGRGGAPLHF
CDR3nt: TGTGCCAGCAGTGGGAGGGGGGGTGCACCCCTCCACTTT

abundance: .
v_gene: TRBV6-2/TRBV6-3
d_gene: .
j_gene: TRBJ1-1
CDR3aa: CASSYSAIMNTEAFF
CDR3nt: TGTGCCAGCAGTTACTCGGCCATTATGAACACTGAAGCTTTCTTT

abundance: .
v_gene: TRBV3-1/TRBV3-2
d_gene: .
j_gene: TRBJ2-7
CDR3aa: CASSQRRVYEQYF
CDR3nt: TGTGCCAGCAGCCAAAGGAGGGTATACGAGCAGTACTTC

abundance: once
v_gene: TRBV20-1
d_gene: TRBD1
j_gene: TRBJ1-5
CDR3aa: CSASRGPSNQPQHF
CDR3nt: TGCAGTGCTAGTAGGGGGCCGAGCAATCAGCCCCAGCATTTT

abundance: few
v_gene: TRBV7-2
d_gene: TRBD1
j_gene: TRBJ1-2
CDR3aa: CASSLGIDRGNGYTF
CDR3nt: TGTGCCAGCAGCTTAGGGATAGACAGGGGAAATGGCTACACCTTC

abundance: .
v_gene: TRBV29-1
d_gene: .
j_gene: TRBJ2-3
CDR3aa: CSMRTATDTQYF
CDR3nt: TGCAGCATGCGGACAGCCACAGATACGCAGTATTTT

abundance: .
v_gene: TRBV28
d_gene: .
j_gene: TRBJ1-3
CDR3aa: CASRLLSSGNTIYF
CDR3nt: TGTGCCAGCAGATTGCTCAGTTCTGGAAACACCATATATTTT

abundance: .
v_gene: TRBV7-2
d_gene: .
j_gene: TRBJ1-1
CDR3aa: CASSAGNTEAFF
CDR3nt: TGTGCCAGCAGCGCTGGCAACACTGAAGCTTTCTTT

abundance: .
v_gene: TRBV10-3
d_gene: .
j_gene: TRBJ1-1
CDR3aa: CAISDRDTGTEAFF
CDR3nt: TGTGCCATCAGTGACCGGGATACTGGGACTGAAGCTTTCTTT

abundance: .
v_gene: TRBV27
d_gene: TRBD2
j_gene: TRBJ2-1
CDR3aa: CASSFSSGRGVGNEQFF
CDR3nt: TGTGCCAGCAGTTTTTCTAGCGGGAGGGGGGTAGGCAATGAGCAGTTCTTC

abundance: .
v_gene: TRBV29-1
d_gene: TRBD1
j_gene: TRBJ2-5
CDR3aa: CSVGDSPPETQYF
CDR3nt: TGCAGCGTCGGGGACAGCCCGCCCGAGACCCAGTACTTC

abundance: .
v_gene: TRBV6-2/TRBV6-3
d_gene: .
j_gene: TRBJ1-4
CDR3aa: CASSYSGTTTFRATNEKLFF
CDR3nt: TGTGCCAGCAGTTACTCGGGGACAACCACCTTTCGAGCAACTAATGAAAAACTGTTTTTT

abundance: .
v_gene: TRBV6-4
d_gene: .
j_gene: TRBJ1-1
CDR3aa: CASSLDRNTEAFF
CDR3nt: TGTGCCAGCAGTTTGGACAGGAACACTGAAGCTTTCTTT

abundance: .
v_gene: TRBV7-8
d_gene: .
j_gene: TRBJ1-2
CDR3aa: CASSRHAGVGPYGYTF
CDR3nt: TGTGCCAGCAGCCGCCACGCGGGTGTAGGACCCTATGGCTACACCTTC

abundance: .
v_gene: TRBV10-1
d_gene: .
j_gene: TRBJ2-2
CDR3aa: CASSESGVPTGELFF
CDR3nt: TGCGCCAGCAGTGAGTCAGGGGTTCCCACCGGGGAGCTGTTTTTT

abundance: .
v_gene: TRBV29-1
d_gene: TRBD1
j_gene: TRBJ2-7
CDR3aa: CSVEGQGVEQYF
CDR3nt: TGCAGCGTTGAAGGGCAGGGGGTCGAGCAGTACTTC

abundance: .
v_gene: TRBV4-3
d_gene: TRBD1
j_gene: TRBJ2-1
CDR3aa: CASSQDARTGGEQFF
CDR3nt: TGCGCCAGCAGCCAAGATGCCCGGACAGGGGGTGAGCAGTTCTTC

abundance: .
v_gene: TRBV6-5
d_gene: TRBD1
j_gene: TRBJ2-7
CDR3aa: CASSSGQGPLAEQYF
CDR3nt: TGTGCCAGCAGTTCAGGACAGGGCCCTCTCGCCGAGCAGTACTTC

abundance: .
v_gene: TRBV10-1
d_gene: TRBD1
j_gene: TRBJ1-6
CDR3aa: CASEQGNSPLHF
CDR3nt: TGCGCCAGCGAACAGGGGAATTCACCCCTCCACTTT

abundance: .
v_gene: TRBV15
d_gene: TRBD1
j_gene: TRBJ1-2
CDR3aa: CATSRDIGTGGYGYTF
CDR3nt: TGTGCCACCAGCAGAGACATTGGGACAGGGGGCTATGGCTACACCTTC

abundance: few
v_gene: TRBV27
d_gene: TRBD1
j_gene: TRBJ1-6
CDR3aa: CASSFGQDNSPLHF
CDR3nt: TGTGCCAGCAGTTTCGGACAGGATAATTCACCCCTCCACTTT

abundance: once
v_gene: TRBV7-2
d_gene: .
j_gene: TRBJ2-7
CDR3aa: CASSRTYEQYF
CDR3nt: TGTGCCAGCAGCCGTACCTACGAGCAGTACTTC

abundance: .
v_gene: TRBV5-1
d_gene: TRBD1
j_gene: TRBJ1-3
CDR3aa: CASSFTPDRASGNTIYF
CDR3nt: TGCGCCAGCAGCTTTACACCCGACAGGGCCTCTGGAAACACCATATATTTT

abundance: .
v_gene: TRBV11-1
d_gene: TRBD1
j_gene: TRBJ2-7
CDR3aa: CASSLGTGSYEQYF
CDR3nt: TGTGCCAGCAGCTTGGGGACAGGGTCCTACGAGCAGTACTTC

abundance: .
v_gene: TRBV3-1/TRBV3-2
d_gene: .
j_gene: TRBJ1-1
CDR3aa: CASSPRGGNTEAFF
CDR3nt: TGTGCCAGCAGCCCGCGGGGGGGCAACACTGAAGCTTTCTTT

abundance: .
v_gene: TRBV14
d_gene: TRBD1
j_gene: TRBJ2-7
CDR3aa: CASSSGQTTSYEQYF
CDR3nt: TGTGCCAGCAGCTCGGGACAGACAACCTCCTACGAGCAGTACTTC

abundance: .
v_gene: TRBV5-6
d_gene: TRBD2
j_gene: TRBJ2-7
CDR3aa: CASSPLGGSYEQYF
CDR3nt: TGTGCCAGCAGCCCGTTGGGGGGGTCCTACGAGCAGTACTTC

abundance: .
v_gene: TRBV18
d_gene: .
j_gene: TRBJ2-6
CDR3aa: CASSRGSGANVLTF
CDR3nt: TGTGCCAGCTCACGAGGATCTGGGGCCAACGTCCTGACTTTC

abundance: .
v_gene: TRBV6-5
d_gene: .
j_gene: TRBJ1-2
CDR3aa: CASSRTGFNYGYTF
CDR3nt: TGTGCCAGCAGTCGAACAGGGTTCAACTATGGCTACACCTTC

abundance: .
v_gene: TRBV19
d_gene: .
j_gene: TRBJ1-2
CDR3aa: CASSIESRNYGYTF
CDR3nt: TGTGCCAGTAGTATAGAGTCCAGGAACTATGGCTACACCTTC

abundance: .
v_gene: TRBV6-2/TRBV6-3
d_gene: TRBD1
j_gene: TRBJ1-5
CDR3aa: CASSYSGTGVNQPQHF
CDR3nt: TGTGCCAGCAGTTACTCTGGGACAGGGGTCAATCAGCCCCAGCATTTT

abundance: .
v_gene: TRBV6-5
d_gene: .
j_gene: TRBJ1-4
CDR3aa: CASRRAGGEKLFF
CDR3nt: TGTGCCAGCCGCCGGGCGGGGGGTGAAAAACTGTTTTTT

abundance: .
v_gene: TRBV7-2
d_gene: TRBD1
j_gene: TRBJ1-2
CDR3aa: CASSLDGTGGLATF
CDR3nt: TGTGCCAGCAGCTTAGATGGGACAGGGGGCCTCGCCACCTTC

abundance: .
v_gene: TRBV4-1
d_gene: .
j_gene: TRBJ1-1
CDR3aa: CASSQAGSNTEAFF
CDR3nt: TGCGCCAGCAGCCAAGCCGGGTCGAACACTGAAGCTTTCTTT

abundance: .
v_gene: TRBV9
d_gene: .
j_gene: TRBJ1-3
CDR3aa: CASSPREGQGGNTIYF
CDR3nt: TGTGCCAGCAGCCCGAGGGAAGGGCAGGGGGGAAACACCATATATTTT

abundance: .
v_gene: TRBV6-6
d_gene: TRBD1
j_gene: TRBJ1-3
CDR3aa: CASSPGQGFLSGNTIYF
CDR3nt: TGTGCCAGCAGTCCGGGACAGGGATTCCTCTCTGGAAACACCATATATTTT

abundance: once
v_gene: TRBV28
d_gene: .
j_gene: TRBJ1-1
CDR3aa: CASRTLDTEAFF
CDR3nt: TGTGCCAGCAGGACCCTAGACACTGAAGCTTTCTTT